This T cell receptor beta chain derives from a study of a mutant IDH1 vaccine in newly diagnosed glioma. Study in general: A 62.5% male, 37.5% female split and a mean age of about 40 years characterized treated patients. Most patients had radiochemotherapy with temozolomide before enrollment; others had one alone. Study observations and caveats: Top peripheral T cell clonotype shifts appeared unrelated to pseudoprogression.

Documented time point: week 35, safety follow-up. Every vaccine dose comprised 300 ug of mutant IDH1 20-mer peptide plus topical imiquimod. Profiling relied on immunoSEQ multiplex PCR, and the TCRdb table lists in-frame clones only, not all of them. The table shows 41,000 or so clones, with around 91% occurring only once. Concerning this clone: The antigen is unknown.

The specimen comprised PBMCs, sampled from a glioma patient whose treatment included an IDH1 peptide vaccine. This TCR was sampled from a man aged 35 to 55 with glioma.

As DNA, the CDR3 is TGTGCCAGCAGCTTAGGCGGCACAGATACGCAGTATTTT. It codes for CASSLGGTDTQYF. The J gene is TRBJ2-3, the V gene TRBV7-3; no firm D call. The CDR3 spans 13 residues. Trimming cost V 2 bases and J 1 base, with 4 bases left between them. Germline V gives CDR1 SGHTA, CDR2 FQGTGA. The whole variable domain, filled in from reference TRBV7-3 and TRBJ2-3, reads GAGVSQTPSNKVTEKGKYVELRCDPISGHTALYWYRQSLGQGPEFLIYFQGTGAADDSGLPNDRFFAVRPEGSVSTLKIQRTERGDSAVYLCASSLGGTDTQYFGPGTRLTVL.